These T cell receptor beta chains were read from a single sample in a study of vaccination effects on CD4 cells after COVID-19. TCRdb's table, derived via immunoSEQ multiplex PCR, lists solely in-frame clones and lacks some. The sample carries 75,000 to 100,000 clones, over 70% recorded once. Their antigen targets remain unknown. Here the sequenced sample was CD4+ T cells from PBMCs cultured with HCoV-OC43 spike peptides, taken after COVID-19 vaccination. The source is a human donor who received a COVID-19 vaccine. Each CDR3 is given with its conserved first and last residue. The D gene is left open where the match is weak. The listing skips clone size in some rows; elsewhere it reads once, few, many or a size class.

size	V	D	J	DNA	CDR3
-	TRBV6-5	TRBD1	TRBJ1-2	TGTGCCAGCAGGGCGGGACAGCACGGCTACACCTTC	CASRAGQHGYTF
-	TRBV6-5	TRBD2	TRBJ2-3	TGTGCCAGCAGTTACCGCGGGGGGGGCACAGATACGCAGTATTTT	CASSYRGGGTDTQYF
-	TRBV15	-	TRBJ2-1	TGTGCCACCAGTCTCGGGCGGGTAAATGAGCAGTTCTTC	CATSLGRVNEQFF
-	TRBV12-5	-	TRBJ1-5	TGTGCTAGTGGGACGGGGGAGGTGAGGAATCAGCCCCAGCATTTT	CASGTGEVRNQPQHF
-	TRBV19	-	TRBJ1-1	TGTGCCAGTAGACTGAACGGAGGGAACACTGAAGCTTTCTTT	CASRLNGGNTEAFF
once	TRBV6-1	-	TRBJ1-4	TGTGCCAGCAGTGAAGGGGGGGGGTTTCCTGGGAAACTGTTTTTT	CASSEGGGFPGKLFF
-	TRBV4-1	TRBD2	TRBJ2-1	TGCGCCAGCAGCCAAACCTTGAGCGGGGGGGCCTACAATGAGCAGTTCTTC	CASSQTLSGGAYNEQFF
few	TRBV2	-	TRBJ2-1	TGTGCCAGCACTCGTGGGTACAATGAGCAGTTCTTC	CASTRGYNEQFF
-	TRBV7-2	TRBD1	TRBJ2-5	TGTGCCAGCAGCCTCGGGACAGGGGGGCAAGAGACCCAGTACTTC	CASSLGTGGQETQYF
-	TRBV6-5	-	TRBJ1-5	TGTGCCAGTAAGGGGGGGCTCAATCAGCCCCAGCATTTT	CASKGGLNQPQHF
-	TRBV5-5	-	TRBJ2-6	TGTGCCAGCAGCTTGGGGACATACTCTGGGGCCAACGTCCTGACTTTC	CASSLGTYSGANVLTF
-	TRBV7-9	-	TRBJ2-2	TGTGCCAGGACCCAAGGGGTCGGGGAGCTGTTTTTT	CARTQGVGELFF
-	TRBV27	TRBD2	TRBJ2-3	TGTGCCACCCGACTAGCGGGGGGGCACACAGATACGCAGTATTTT	CATRLAGGHTDTQYF
few	TRBV20-1	TRBD1	TRBJ1-2	TGCAGTGCTAGTCATCAGGGGGCCTATGGCTACACCTTC	CSASHQGAYGYTF
-	TRBV2	-	TRBJ2-1	TGTGCCAGCAGCAGGGGACTGTTCTTCCCTGAGCAGTTCTTC	CASSRGLFFPEQFF
-	TRBV6-2/TRBV6-3	-	TRBJ1-5	TGTGCCAGCAGTTCTACCAGACAGGATAATCAGCCCCAGCATTTT	CASSSTRQDNQPQHF
once	TRBV7-2	-	TRBJ2-4	TGTGCCAGCTCGCTATTAGCCAAAAACATTCAGTACTTC	CASSLLAKNIQYF
-	TRBV7-2	-	TRBJ1-2	TGTGCCAGCAGCTCCACGCGTGGGGGGGAGTTTGGCTACACCTTC	CASSSTRGGEFGYTF
-	TRBV6-5	-	TRBJ2-1	TGTGCCAGCAGTAAGCAGCGAACTAGCTACAATGAGCAGTTCTTC	CASSKQRTSYNEQFF
-	TRBV9	TRBD1	TRBJ2-3	TGTGCCAGCAGCGACTGGACAGGGGGCCATACGCAGTATTTT	CASSDWTGGHTQYF
-	TRBV10-3	-	TRBJ2-3	TGTGCCATCGGGTTTCAGGGAACAGATACGCAGTATTTT	CAIGFQGTDTQYF